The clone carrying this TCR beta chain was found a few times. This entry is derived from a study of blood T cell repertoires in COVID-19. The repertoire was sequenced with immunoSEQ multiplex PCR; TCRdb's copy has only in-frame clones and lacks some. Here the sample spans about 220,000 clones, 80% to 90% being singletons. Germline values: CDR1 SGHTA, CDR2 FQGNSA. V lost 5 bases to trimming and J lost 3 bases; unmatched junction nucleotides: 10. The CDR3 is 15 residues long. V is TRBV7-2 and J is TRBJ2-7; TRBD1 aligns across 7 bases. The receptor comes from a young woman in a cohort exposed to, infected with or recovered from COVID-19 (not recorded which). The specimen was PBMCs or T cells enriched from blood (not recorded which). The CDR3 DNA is TGTGCCAGCAGCATCGGGACAGTCAGGCACTACGAGCAGTACTTC. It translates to CASSIGTVRHYEQYF.